This T cell receptor beta chain comes out of a study of sequential checkpoint blockade in melanoma. Study-wide context: Arm A got nivolumab then ipilimumab; arm B the reverse, 1:1.

Only in-frame clones appear in the TCRdb table, and some are missing; sequencing was by immunoSEQ multiplex PCR. The sample lists approximately 37,000 clones; about 83% were seen once. Treatment denoted: randomized to nivolumab then ipilimumab (arm A) or the reverse (arm B). Patients had received no earlier DNA-damaging chemotherapy. The ends lost 3 bases at V and 8 bases at J; junction bases unmatched: 12. CDR1 and CDR2 from the germline V gene are MNHEY and SMNVEV (reference sequence). CDR3 length: 16 amino acids. The rearrangement joins TRBV27 to TRBJ1-2, with 10 bases lining up with TRBD1. The sequence derives from a human donor with melanoma. The input for sequencing was CD8+ T cells sorted from blood (inferred from file names), taken from a patient given nivolumab and ipilimumab in sequence. The CDR3 sequence: CASSLTSTGGSRGYTF. CDR3 DNA: TGTGCCAGCAGTTTGACCTCGACAGGGGGCAGTAGGGGCTACACCTTC.